These 11 T cell receptor beta chains came from one sample sequenced in a study of blood T cell repertoires in COVID-19. TCRdb's table, derived via immunoSEQ multiplex PCR, lists solely in-frame clones and lacks some. The repertoire has 50,000 to 60,000 clones, roughly 89% of them found once; the top ten carry approximately 3.7%. The sequenced sample consisted of peripheral blood. The source of these receptors is a middle-aged man with COVID-19, enrolled during active disease.

The rearrangement uses TRBV6-5 and TRBJ1-5, with 7 bases aligning to TRBD1. J gave up 5 bases and V 6 bases, and 10 bases lay outside the gene matches. In germline, CDR1 is MNHEY, CDR2 SVGAGI. The CDR3 is made up of 15 amino acids. The CDR3 region has the DNA TGTGCCAGCAGCGAGGGACAGTTGGCCGATCAGCCCCAGCATTTT. This encodes CASSEGQLADQPQHF.

As DNA, the CDR3 is TGTGCCAGCAGCTTAACCCGGACAGAGGAAACCGGGGAGCTGTTTTTT. This sequence encodes CASSLTRTEETGELFF. V and J are TRBV7-9 and TRBJ2-2; D may be TRBD1 (6 bases). The germline V gene has CDR1 SEHNR and CDR2 FQNEAQ (reference sequence). Between the trimmed V and J ends, which lost 2 bases and 5 bases, there was a span of 15 bases. The CDR3 is 16 residues long.

This chain connects TRBV5-1 to TRBJ2-1, with D perhaps matching TRBD2 (5 bases). The germline V gene encodes CDR1 SGHRS and CDR2 YFSETQ. Between the trimmed V and J ends, which lost 4 bases and 5 bases, there was a span of 13 bases. The CDR3 covers 14 residues. CDR3: CASSPPGLDNEQFF. The CDR3, as DNA: TGCGCCAGCAGCCCGCCCGGACTCGACAATGAGCAGTTCTTC.

The chain is built from TRBV2 and TRBJ1-4; D is ambiguous. V shed 2 bases and J shed 4 bases, with 8 bases lying between them. Germline CDR1 SNHLY, CDR2 FYNNEI. The CDR3 loop spans 14 amino acids. The CDR3, as DNA: TGTGCCAGCAGTGAACTCGGAGTTAATGAAAAACTGTTTTTT. Its protein is CASSELGVNEKLFF.

The chain employs TRBV28 and TRBJ2-2, with 9 bases matching TRBD1. Losses at the gene ends were 4 bases for V and 7 bases for J; bases not matched to a gene: 7. Looked up from germline, CDR1 is MDHEN and CDR2 is SYDVKM. The CDR3 has 15 residues. CDR3 DNA sequence: TGTGCCAGCAGTTCCACAGGGGGCGTCCGCGGGGAGCTGTTTTTT. This encodes CASSSTGGVRGELFF.

V usage is TRBV29-1 and J usage is TRBJ1-4; D gene unclear. This CDR3 has 12 residues. Germline assignment: CDR1 SQVTM and CDR2 ANQGSEA. V shed 5 bases and J shed 3 bases, with 7 bases lying between them. The CDR3 reads CSVQFANEKLFF. In DNA form, the CDR3 reads TGCAGCGTTCAGTTTGCTAATGAAAAACTGTTTTTT.

The chain carries TRBV28 and TRBJ1-3; D is possibly TRBD1 (5 bases). The germline V and J ends were trimmed by 8 bases and 3 bases, with 23 bases remaining between them. The germline CDR1 and CDR2 sequences are MDHEN and SYDVKM. This CDR3 has 17 amino acids. The DNA of the CDR3 is TGTGCCAGCGTATCCCCCGGGGGGGGAGAGCATGGAAACACCATATATTTT. As protein: CASVSPGGGEHGNTIYF.

The chain joins TRBV7-9 to TRBJ2-3; TRBD2 matches 9 bases. The CDR3 contains 16 residues. CDR1 and CDR2 (germline): SEHNR, FQNEAQ (reference sequence). V trimming: 1 base; J trimming: 0 bases; junction bases outside the gene matches: 2. The CDR3 loop reads CASSLGLAGSTDTQYF. The CDR3 DNA reads TGTGCCAGCAGCTTAGGGCTAGCGGGGAGCACAGATACGCAGTATTTT.

Concerning this clone: At one end the junction does not follow the germline gene, possibly because of a read error. This sequence joins TRBV19 and TRBJ2-1; 7 bases line up with TRBD1. This CDR3 comprises 12 residues. Germline values: CDR1 LNHDA, CDR2 SQIVND (reference sequence). CDR3 coding DNA: TGTGCCAGCAGTAAAGACAGGGCAAAGCAGTTCTTC. This translates into CASSKDRAKQFF.

The chain links TRBV10-3 to TRBJ2-2; D is possibly TRBD1 (7 bases). CDR1 and CDR2 from the germline V gene are ENHRY and SYGVKD. This CDR3 comprises 15 residues. V was cut by 5 bases and J by 5 bases, with 15 bases left in between. CDR3 in amino acids: CAISPGGPGTGELFF. The CDR3 DNA reads as TGTGCCATCAGTCCAGGGGGGCCGGGGACCGGGGAGCTGTTTTTT.

V and J are TRBV11-2 and TRBJ2-2, with D perhaps TRBD1 (6 bases). The V and J ends lost 4 bases and 6 bases respectively, with 9 bases between them. The germline V gene encodes CDR1 SGHAT and CDR2 FQNNGV. The CDR3 extends over 13 amino acids. The CDR3 loop reads CASSSQGPGELFF. CDR3 in DNA: TGTGCCAGCAGCTCTCAGGGGCCCGGGGAGCTGTTTTTT.